This T cell receptor (beta chain) was retrieved from a study of shared clonotypes between healthy human individuals. Germline lookup yields CDR1 KGHSH and CDR2 LQKENI. V lost 0 bases to trimming and J lost 4 bases, with 25 bases between them. The CDR3 totals 19 residues. TCRdb's table, derived via immunoSEQ multiplex PCR, lists solely in-frame clones and lacks some. The sample has 300,000 to 400,000 clones, roughly 70% seen once; the top ten hold more than 9%. This clone was observed a few times. Input material: memory CD4+ T cells sorted from blood. Subset of the sample: CD45RA-negative fraction. The chain uses TRBV18 and TRBJ2-7, with D perhaps TRBD1 (5 bases). This TCR derives from a man aged 25-40 years in good health. The CDR3 spells CASSPPSINGATLFYEQYF. The CDR3 DNA reads as TGTGCCAGCTCACCACCGAGTATCAATGGGGCCACCCTGTTTTACGAGCAGTACTTC. Supplemented by reference TRBV18 and TRBJ2-7, the full variable domain reads NAGVMQNPRHLVRRRGQEARLRCSPMKGHSHVYWYRQLPEEGLKFMVYLQKENIIDESGMPKERFSAEFPKEGPSILRIQQVVRGDSAAYFCASSPPSINGATLFYEQYFGPGTRLTVT.